This entry lists 23 T cell receptor beta chains sequenced from one sample in a study of T cells in Graves' hyperthyroidism and ophthalmopathy. TCR beta CDR3 sequences were amplified from RNA transcripts. In the first-round RT-PCR of the TCR CDR3, the HTBI primer set was used. Via MiXCR, TCRdb re-called the multiplex PCR reads, giving one row per CDR3 protein. The data hold roughly 200,000 distinct CDR3 sequences, with 17% observed a single time. The specimen sequenced was blood. Source of these receptors: a woman in her 50s with Graves' hyperthyroidism.

This clonotype was detected many times. The rearrangement links TRBV6-6 to TRBJ2-5; no clear D. Germline CDR1 reads MNHNY; CDR2 reads SVGAGI (reference sequence). CDR3 length: 13 residues. V was shortened by 0 bases and J by 4 bases, with 6 bases between the two germline ends. CDR3 nucleotide sequence: TGTGCCAGCAGTTACTCTGTAGTAGAGACCCAGTACTTC. Protein sequence: CASSYSVVETQYF.

In its sample, this clonotype was seen many times. This chain joins TRBV30 and TRBJ1-2; D gene ambiguous. V was trimmed by 3 bases and J by 7 bases, leaving 12 bases between them. CDR1 and CDR2 from the germline V gene are GTSNPN and SVGIG (reference sequence). The CDR3 consists of 12 residues. The CDR3 loop is CAWSPRLPGYTF. The CDR3 DNA reads as TGTGCCTGGAGCCCCCGTCTACCTGGCTACACCTTC.

The rearrangement uses TRBV27 and TRBJ2-7; D perhaps matches TRBD1 (5 bases). CDR1 and CDR2 from the germline V gene are MNHEY and SMNVEV (reference sequence). V lost 2 bases and J lost 4, with 9 bases in between. This CDR3 is built from 13 residues. Here the CDR3 reads CASSLGDRYEQYF. CDR3 DNA: TGTGCCAGCAGTTTAGGTGACAGATACGAGCAGTACTTC.

This clonotype was observed at least ten times. The CDR3 reads CASSLRPAAYNEQFF. For the CDR3, the DNA is TGTGCCAGCAGCCTGCGGCCAGCAGCCTACAATGAGCAGTTCTTC. J is TRBJ2-1 and V is TRBV7-3; D remains unclear. V was shortened by 5 bases and J by 2 bases, with 13 bases between the two germline ends. This CDR3 is built from 15 residues. Germline V CDR1 and CDR2: SGHTA, FQGTGA.

This clonotype was detected a few times. The chain links TRBV6-6 to TRBJ2-7; 7 bases align to TRBD2. The CDR3 totals 15 residues. Germline-derived CDR1 and CDR2 are MNHNY and SVGAGI (reference sequence). The J segment lost 7 bases and the V segment lost 0 bases, leaving 9 bases of the junction unmatched. The CDR3 protein is CASSYSRGGPGEQYF. The CDR3 nucleotides read TGTGCCAGCAGTTACTCAAGGGGAGGGCCCGGAGAGCAGTACTTC.

This clonotype was seen many times. The chain employs TRBV4-1 and TRBJ2-7; perhaps TRBD1 as D (5 bases). In germline, CDR1 is MGHRA, CDR2 YSYEKL. V lost 2 bases and J lost 3, with 11 bases in between. The CDR3 loop spans 14 amino acids. The CDR3 DNA reads TGCGCCAGCAGCCAAAAGACAGAAGACTACGAGCAGTACTTC. Protein: CASSQKTEDYEQYF.

There are many counts of this clonotype. The chain is built from TRBV11-2 and TRBJ2-5; 13 positions agree with TRBD2. Germline V lookup: CDR1 SGHAT, CDR2 FQNNGV. After removal of 5 bases from V and 5 bases from J, the junction contained 14 bases not matched to a gene. CDR3 length: 18 amino acids. DNA of the CDR3: TGTGCCAGCAGCCCCCGGACTAGCGGGAGTTCACGGAGGGAGACCCAGTACTTC. The encoded protein is CASSPRTSGSSRRETQYF.

In this sample, this clonotype turned up many times. The chain's CDR3 is CASSQESTENTEAFF. DNA for the CDR3: TGTGCCAGCAGCCAAGAATCGACAGAGAACACTGAAGCTTTCTTT. The V call is TRBV4-2, the J call TRBJ1-1, with TRBD1 as a possible D gene (5 bases). Germline CDR1 and CDR2: LGHNA and YNFKEQ. V lost 0 bases and J 1 base, leaving 9 bases between the germline ends. The CDR3 has 15 residues.

The chain uses TRBV7-9 and TRBJ2-7; weak D call: TRBD2 (6 bases). Trimming removed 5 bases from V and 4 bases from J, with 15 bases in between. Germline loops: CDR1 SEHNR, CDR2 FQNEAQ (reference sequence). CDR3 size: 14 residues. The CDR3: CASSGTALLYEQYF. CDR3 nucleotides: TGTGCCAGCAGCGGGACTGCACTCCTTTACGAGCAGTACTTC.

The J gene is TRBJ2-2, the V gene TRBV7-6, with unresolved D. Germline CDR1 is SGHVS and CDR2 is FNYEAQ. Trimming stripped 5 bases from V and 6 bases from J, with 7 bases between. The length of the CDR3 is 12 residues. The CDR3 bases are TGTGCCAGCAGCGCAATCCCCGGGGAGCTGTTTTTT. It encodes CASSAIPGELFF.

This clonotype was detected ten times or more. The chain recombines TRBV11-3 with TRBJ1-1, with D unresolved. The V gene's germline CDR1 is SGHNT and CDR2 YENEEA. CDR3 length: 13 amino acids. V was trimmed by 5 bases and J by 4 bases, leaving 11 bases between them. CDR3 protein: CASSQPVSTEAFF. The CDR3 DNA follows: TGTGCCAGCAGCCAACCAGTGAGCACTGAAGCTTTCTTT.

The chain is built from TRBV28 and TRBJ1-2, with 8 bases identical to TRBD1. The CDR3 consists of 14 residues. Germline assignment: CDR1 MDHEN and CDR2 SYDVKM. V lost 4 bases to trimming and J lost 8 bases; unmatched junction nucleotides: 9. The CDR3 bases are TGTGCCAGCAGTTCGACAGGGGAGGTCTCGGGCTACACCTTC. Its protein is CASSSTGEVSGYTF.

This clonotype has a count of ten or more. The chain links TRBV11-2 to TRBJ1-1; the D is unclear. The germline gives CDR1 SGHAT, CDR2 FQNNGV. The CDR3 runs to 17 residues. V lost 4 bases and J 11 bases, leaving 29 bases between the germline ends. CDR3 region: CASSSGKTKVLRVSAFF. The CDR3 nucleotides read TGTGCCAGCAGCTCCGGCAAAACCAAGGTCCTCCGGGTTTCTGCTTTCTTT.

A few counts support this clonotype. The chain couples TRBV9 to TRBJ1-2; maybe TRBD1 (6 bases). V was clipped by 4 bases and J by 8 bases, with 15 bases between them. This CDR3 has 13 residues. Germline-derived CDR1 and CDR2 are SGDLS and YYNGEE. The CDR3, as DNA: TGTGCCAGCAGCCGAGAACAGGGCGCGGGCTACACCTTC. This encodes CASSREQGAGYTF.

V gene TRBV12-3 or TRBV12-4 combines with J gene TRBJ2-2, with TRBD2 matching 13 bases. The CDR3 contains 17 residues. With 3 bases clipped from V and 5 bases from J, the junction kept 6 bases outside the gene matches. CDR3 in amino acids: CASSLGLAGTETGELFF. The CDR3 DNA follows: TGTGCCAGCAGTTTGGGACTAGCGGGGACGGAAACCGGGGAGCTGTTTTTT.

This clonotype was seen repeatedly, ten times or more. The chain recombines TRBV6-5 with TRBJ2-1; D is undetermined. Trimming took off 0 bases at V and 0 bases at J, with 9 bases between the two ends. Germline V gene data show CDR1 as MNHEY and CDR2 as SVGAGI. The CDR3 length is 16 residues. Here the CDR3 DNA reads TGTGCCAGCAGTTACTCTGCATTACTCTCCTACAATGAGCAGTTCTTC. As protein: CASSYSALLSYNEQFF.

Only a few counts were recorded for this clonotype. The gene calls are TRBV9 and TRBJ1-4; D is unclear. The CDR3 has 14 residues. Germline V gene sequence: CDR1 SGDLS, CDR2 YYNGEE. V lost 4 bases and J lost 0, with 7 bases in between. DNA for the CDR3: TGTGCCAGCAGCAGGGCCCCAACTAATGAAAAACTGTTTTTT. The encoded protein is CASSRAPTNEKLFF.

The J gene is TRBJ1-1, the V gene TRBV29-1; D is perhaps TRBD1 (5 bases). In germline, CDR1 is SQVTM, CDR2 ANQGSEA. This CDR3 is 12 amino acids long. The V and J ends lost 4 bases and 5 bases respectively, with 11 bases between them. The CDR3 coding sequence is TGCAGCGTTGGGGGGGGGGGGACTGAAGCTTTCTTT. It translates to CSVGGGGTEAFF. Full variable domain (rest looked up from reference TRBV29-1 and TRBJ1-1): SAVISQKPSRDICQRGTSLTIQCQVDSQVTMMFWYRQQPGQSLTLIATANQGSEATYESGFVIDKFPISRPNLTFSTLTVSNMSPEDSSIYLCSVGGGGTEAFFGQGTRLTVV.

This clonotype was detected only a few times. A junction end diverges from the germline sequence, so it may reflect a read error. The chain recombines TRBV2 with TRBJ1-6, with 7 bases matching TRBD1. The CDR3 totals 13 residues. Germline CDR1 reads SNHLY; CDR2 reads FYNNEI. The chain's CDR3 is CASMYRGGSALHF. In DNA form, the CDR3 reads TGTGCCAGCATGTACAGGGGAGGTTCAGCCCTCCACTTT.

This clonotype came up many times. The chain links TRBV6-1 to TRBJ2-7; 7 nucleotides agree with TRBD1. The germline CDR1 and CDR2 sequences are MNHNS and SASEGT. J gave up 0 bases and V 8 bases, and 4 bases lay outside the gene matches. There are 13 residues in the CDR3. CDR3: CASGDRASYEQYF. The CDR3 DNA reads TGTGCCAGCGGGGACAGAGCCTCCTACGAGCAGTACTTC.

In this sample, this clonotype turned up a few times. This rearrangement joins TRBV29-1 to TRBJ2-1, with TRBD2 identical over 7 bases. Germline assignment: CDR1 SQVTM and CDR2 ANQGSEA. This CDR3 is 12 amino acids long. In DNA form, the CDR3 reads TGCACCGGGGAGGGCTATAACAATGAGCAGTTCTTC. Translating it yields CTGEGYNNEQFF.

At least ten counts were recorded for this clonotype. The chain recombines TRBV11-1 with TRBJ2-5; 8 bases line up with TRBD1. The CDR3 spans 20 residues. V dropped 1 base and J dropped 2; count of bases not matched to a gene: 18. Germline assignment: CDR1 SGHAT and CDR2 FQDESV (reference sequence). The CDR3 sequence: CASSLGWQGALSDRQETQYF. The CDR3 bases are TGTGCCAGCAGCTTAGGTTGGCAGGGGGCGCTAAGCGACCGACAAGAGACCCAGTACTTC.

This clonotype was seen repeatedly, ten times or more. The gene calls are TRBV10-3 and TRBJ1-5; TRBD1 is a possible D gene (5 bases). The CDR3 spans 17 residues. With 0 bases removed from V and 7 bases from J, the gap between germline ends came to 19 bases. The germline gives CDR1 ENHRY, CDR2 SYGVKD. CDR3 sequence reads: CAISESFSQGFGQPQHF. The CDR3, as DNA: TGTGCCATCAGTGAGTCGTTCAGCCAGGGCTTTGGACAGCCCCAGCATTTT.